Shown below are 26 T cell receptor beta chains from a single sample sequenced in a study of blood T cell repertoires in COVID-19. Repertoires were generated with immunoSEQ multiplex PCR, while TCRdb's copy carries only in-frame clones and drops some. This table has roughly 200,000 clones, about 91% appearing once. Sequenced input: PBMCs or T cells enriched from blood (not recorded which). Receptors originate from a man between 18 and 29 years old with acute COVID-19.

J is TRBJ2-1 and V is TRBV11-3; maybe TRBD2 (6 bases). The V gene lost 4 bases and the J gene lost 2 bases, with 12 bases spanning the gap. The germline V gene encodes CDR1 SGHNT and CDR2 YENEEA. The CDR3 is 15 residues long. The CDR3 DNA reads as TGTGCCAGCAGCTCAGGAGGCGGGACCTACAATGAGCAGTTCTTC. This translates into CASSSGGGTYNEQFF.

This chain joins TRBV11-2 and TRBJ2-5; D is undetermined. Germline CDR1 is SGHAT and CDR2 is FQNNGV. The CDR3 sequence is 11 residues long. Deletions cut 2 bases from V and 5 bases from J, with 3 bases between. The CDR3 is CASSLQETQYF. Written as DNA, the CDR3 is TGTGCCAGCAGCTTACAGGAGACCCAGTACTTC. Using reference TRBV11-2 and TRBJ2-5 for the parts outside the CDR3, the full variable domain is EAGVAQSPRYKIIEKRQSVAFWCNPISGHATLYWYQQILGQGPKLLIQFQNNGVVDDSQLPKDRFSAERLKGVDSTLKIQPAKLEDSAVYLCASSLQETQYFGPGTRLLVL.

The rearrangement joins TRBV4-1 to TRBJ2-1; possible D gene TRBD2, 6 bases. The CDR3 sequence is 18 residues long. V was trimmed by 3 bases and J by 2 bases, leaving 20 bases between them. CDR1 and CDR2 (germline): MGHRA, YSYEKL. The CDR3 sequence is CASSHPAEGTGAYNEQFF. The DNA of the CDR3 is TGCGCCAGCAGCCATCCCGCCGAGGGGACGGGAGCCTACAATGAGCAGTTCTTC.

This clone was recorded only once. J is TRBJ2-7 and V is TRBV9; 10 positions agree with TRBD1. With V trimmed by 0 bases and J by 7 bases, 10 bases remained unmatched. Germline V gene sequence: CDR1 SGDLS, CDR2 YYNGEE. The CDR3 is made up of 16 amino acids. This CDR3 reads CASSVGRTGGLGEQYF. In DNA form, the CDR3 reads TGTGCCAGCAGCGTAGGAAGGACAGGGGGATTGGGAGAGCAGTACTTC.

The chain links TRBV6-5 to TRBJ2-7; D perhaps matches TRBD1 (5 bases). V shed 11 bases and J shed 0 bases, with 14 bases lying between them. The CDR3 totals 13 residues. Germline CDR1 MNHEY, CDR2 SVGAGI. The chain's CDR3 is CAGKDNFSYEQYF. In DNA form, the CDR3 reads TGTGCCGGGAAGGACAACTTCTCCTACGAGCAGTACTTC.

The chain recombines TRBV6-6 with TRBJ1-4; 7 bases fit TRBD1. The CDR3 length is 15 residues. J gave up 2 bases and V 6 bases, and 6 bases lay outside the gene matches. Germline V gene sequence: CDR1 MNHNY, CDR2 SVGAGI (reference sequence). The CDR3 here is CASRSTGATNEKLFF. The CDR3, as DNA: TGTGCCAGCAGATCTACAGGGGCGACTAATGAAAAACTGTTTTTT.

The chain links TRBV19 to TRBJ2-3; no definite D call. This CDR3 has 13 residues. Germline V CDR1 and CDR2: LNHDA, SQIVND (reference sequence). Trimming took 5 bases from V and 6 from J, leaving 12 bases between them. The DNA for the CDR3 is TGTGCCAGTAGTGGTTGGTCTCAGGATACGCAGTATTTT. Amino acid sequence: CASSGWSQDTQYF.

This chain joins TRBV11-2 and TRBJ2-7, with D possibly TRBD2 on 5 matching bases. CDR1 is SGHAT and CDR2 is FQNNGV in the germline V gene. This CDR3 has 14 residues. Between the trimmed V and J ends, which lost 3 bases and 2 bases, there was a span of 11 bases. The CDR3 loop reads CASSLKEGPYEQYF. CDR3 nucleotide sequence: TGTGCCAGCAGCTTGAAAGAGGGCCCCTACGAGCAGTACTTC. The whole variable domain, filled in from reference TRBV11-2 and TRBJ2-7, reads EAGVAQSPRYKIIEKRQSVAFWCNPISGHATLYWYQQILGQGPKLLIQFQNNGVVDDSQLPKDRFSAERLKGVDSTLKIQPAKLEDSAVYLCASSLKEGPYEQYFGPGTRLTVT.

The chain has TRBV12-3 or TRBV12-4 and TRBJ2-2; 7 positions agree with TRBD1. This CDR3 is 13 amino acids long. Trimming removed 6 bases from V and 4 bases from J; junction bases left unmatched: 2. The DNA of the CDR3 is TGTGCCAGCAGGACAGGGCGCACCGGGGAGCTGTTTTTT. It encodes CASRTGRTGELFF.

CDR3 loop: CTSSPTGLAGVSEQYF. The DNA of the CDR3 is TGCACCAGCAGCCCTACGGGGCTAGCGGGAGTCAGCGAGCAGTACTTC. The gene calls are TRBV1 and TRBJ2-7; the listed D gene, TRBD2, was not tested against the DNA. TRBV1 is a pseudogene segment. The CDR3 runs 16 residues.

V is TRBV5-4 and J is TRBJ2-2; 12 bases map to TRBD2. Germline CDR1 is SGHNT and CDR2 is YYREEE (reference sequence). Trimming cost V 4 bases and J 2 bases; bases outside gene matches: 0. This CDR3 is built from 15 residues. The CDR3 protein is CASSGLAGNTGELFF. CDR3 nucleotide sequence: TGTGCCAGCAGCGGACTAGCGGGAAACACCGGGGAGCTGTTTTTT.

This clone was seen a single time. The same CDR3 also results from other DNA sequences found in this sample. The rearrangement joins TRBV30 to TRBJ2-7; 10 nucleotides match TRBD2. CDR1 and CDR2 from the germline V gene are GTSNPN and SVGIG (reference sequence). V lost 2 bases to trimming and J lost 0 bases; unmatched junction nucleotides: 1. CDR3 size: 14 residues. The CDR3 DNA reads as TGTGCCTGGAGTCTAGCGGGGGCCTCCTACGAGCAGTACTTC. The encoded protein is CAWSLAGASYEQYF.

The CDR3 sequence: CASSFPDRGSYQPQHF. For the CDR3, the DNA is TGTGCCAGCAGTTTTCCCGACAGGGGTTCGTATCAGCCCCAGCATTTT. V gene TRBV28 combines with J gene TRBJ1-5, with TRBD1 identical over 8 bases. CDR3 length: 16 amino acids. The V gene end was trimmed by 3 bases and the J gene end by 5 bases; junction bases not matched to a gene: 9. Germline CDR1 is MDHEN and CDR2 is SYDVKM.

The V and J genes are TRBV5-1 and TRBJ1-5; D is uncertain. V was clipped by 4 bases and J by 9 bases, with 11 bases between them. The CDR3 spans 12 residues. Per germline, CDR1 SGHRS and CDR2 YFSETQ. Here the CDR3 DNA reads TGCGCCAGCAGCCTCACGGGTTGGCCCCAGCATTTT. The encoded protein is CASSLTGWPQHF.

The V and J genes are TRBV6-1 and TRBJ1-5; no definite D call. Trimming pared 0 bases from V and 4 bases from J, leaving 4 bases between. The germline V gene has CDR1 MNHNS and CDR2 SASEGT. CDR3 length: 13 residues. CDR3 region: CASSEAENQPQHF. Here the CDR3 DNA reads TGTGCCAGCAGTGAAGCGGAGAATCAGCCCCAGCATTTT.

This clone was picked up a small number of times. This chain connects TRBV10-2 to TRBJ1-5, with 7 bases that match TRBD1. V was clipped by 8 bases and J by 5 bases; unmatched bases: 9. Per germline, CDR1 WSHSY and CDR2 SAAADI. The CDR3 is 14 amino acids. The CDR3 reads CASATGALDQPQHF. The CDR3 nucleotides are TGCGCCAGCGCTACAGGGGCCCTGGATCAGCCCCAGCATTTT.

The CDR3 region is CASSLPRQYSNQPQHF. CDR3 DNA sequence: TGTGCCAGCAGTTTACCAAGACAGTATAGCAATCAGCCCCAGCATTTT. The chain combines TRBV28 with TRBJ1-5, with TRBD1 as a possible D gene (5 bases). CDR1 MDHEN and CDR2 SYDVKM come from the germline V gene. The CDR3 is 16 amino acids. V was pared by 2 bases and J by 0 bases, with 11 bases between.

This chain uses TRBV5-1 with TRBJ2-2; 7 bases line up with TRBD2. Germline assignment: CDR1 SGHRS and CDR2 YFSETQ. V lost 1 base to trimming and J lost 5 bases; unmatched junction nucleotides: 8. The CDR3 spans 16 residues. Written as DNA, the CDR3 is TGCGCCAGCAGCTTGAGGCGGGAGATTGGGACCGGGGAGCTGTTTTTT. As protein: CASSLRREIGTGELFF.

This rearrangement joins TRBV27 to TRBJ2-1; 8 bases line up with TRBD2. Germline CDR1 is MNHEY and CDR2 is SMNVEV (reference sequence). The CDR3 totals 15 residues. J was trimmed by 2 bases and V by 8 bases; bases with no gene match: 8. The CDR3 nucleotides read TGTGCCAGCGGGGGAAGCGGGAGCCCCTACAATGAGCAGTTCTTC. It specifies CASGGSGSPYNEQFF.

The gene calls are TRBV28 and TRBJ1-2, with 7 bases identical to TRBD1. V dropped 6 bases and J dropped 8; count of bases not matched to a gene: 18. This CDR3 comprises 16 residues. The germline V gene encodes CDR1 MDHEN and CDR2 SYDVKM. This CDR3 is CASSTSSRQGVEGYTF. The CDR3 nucleotides read TGTGCCAGCAGCACCTCCTCTCGACAGGGTGTAGAAGGCTACACCTTC.

The J gene is TRBJ1-2, the V gene TRBV4-3; no clear D. CDR3 size: 14 residues. Trimming cost V 1 base and J 2 bases, with 8 bases left between them. The germline gives CDR1 LGHNA, CDR2 YSLEER. Written as DNA, the CDR3 is TGCGCCAGCAGCCAAGCCCCGGGAAACTATGGCTACACCTTC. Translating gives CASSQAPGNYGYTF.

This clone has just one count. The CDR3 is CASSVEPDEQYF. The CDR3 DNA reads as TGTGCCAGCAGCGTTGAACCGGACGAGCAGTACTTC. This chain joins TRBV9 and TRBJ2-7; D uncertain. The CDR3 loop spans 12 amino acids. V was cut by 2 bases and J by 5 bases, with 8 bases left in between. The V gene's germline CDR1 is SGDLS and CDR2 YYNGEE.

The rearrangement links TRBV9 to TRBJ2-4, with 9 bases aligning to TRBD2. This CDR3 region has 13 residues. The ends lost 2 bases at V and 16 bases at J; junction bases unmatched: 10. The germline V gene encodes CDR1 SGDLS and CDR2 YYNGEE. This chain's CDR3 is CASSVTPGTSIYF. CDR3 nucleotide sequence: TGTGCCAGCAGCGTGACCCCCGGGACTAGCATATACTTC.

V gene TRBV4-2 combines with J gene TRBJ2-1, with 7 bases matching TRBD2. The CDR3 consists of 15 residues. V lost 1 base to trimming and J lost 2 bases; unmatched junction nucleotides: 2. CDR1 is LGHNA, CDR2 YNFKEQ, per germline. For the CDR3, the DNA is TGTGCCAGCAGCCAAGTACGGGAGGCCTACAATGAGCAGTTCTTC. This gives the protein CASSQVREAYNEQFF.

The chain carries TRBV19 and TRBJ2-2; TRBD1 might be the D (6 bases). The V end lost 4 bases, the J end lost 0 bases, and 12 bases lay between the germline ends. Germline CDR1 and CDR2: LNHDA and SQIVND (reference sequence). This CDR3 spans 16 amino acids. CDR3 coding DNA: TGTGCCAGTAGTAGTCACGGGACACCGAACACCGGGGAGCTGTTTTTT. Protein: CASSSHGTPNTGELFF. The full variable domain, rest sourced from reference TRBV19 and TRBJ2-2, is DGGITQSPKYLFRKEGQNVTLSCEQNLNHDAMYWYRQDPGQGLRLIYYSQIVNDFQKGDIAEGYSVSREKKESFPLTVTSAQKNPTAFYLCASSSHGTPNTGELFFGEGSRLTVL.

The chain uses TRBV6-4 and TRBJ2-1; 11 nucleotides line up with TRBD1. CDR3 length: 14 amino acids. From germline, CDR1 is MRHNA and CDR2 SNTAGT. Trimming cost V 6 bases and J 6 bases; bases outside gene matches: 4. DNA for the CDR3: TGTGCCAGCAGCCCCGGGACAGGGGGCAATGAGCAGTTCTTC. Translated, it gives CASSPGTGGNEQFF.